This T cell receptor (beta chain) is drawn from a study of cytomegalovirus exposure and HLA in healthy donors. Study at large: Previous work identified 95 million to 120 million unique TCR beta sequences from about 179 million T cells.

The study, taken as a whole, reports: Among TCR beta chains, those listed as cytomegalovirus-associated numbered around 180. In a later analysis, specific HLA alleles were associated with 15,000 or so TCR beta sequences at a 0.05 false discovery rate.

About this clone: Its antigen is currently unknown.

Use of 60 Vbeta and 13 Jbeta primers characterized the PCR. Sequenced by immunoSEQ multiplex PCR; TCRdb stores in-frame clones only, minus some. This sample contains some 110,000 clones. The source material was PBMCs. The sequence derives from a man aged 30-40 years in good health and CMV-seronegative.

The CDR3 DNA reads TGTGCCAGCAGCTTCTCCGACTCTAGCACAGATACGCAGTATTTT. Protein: CASSFSDSSTDTQYF. This sequence joins TRBV7-2 and TRBJ2-3; D not resolved. Deletions cut 3 bases from V and 0 bases from J, with 10 bases between. This CDR3 contains 15 residues. In germline, CDR1 is SGHTA, CDR2 FQGNSA.